This TCR beta chain was identified in a study of identical twins. Study outcomes and limitations: Less excess twin sharing appeared in beta out-of-frame sequences.

TCRdb analysed the 5' RACE reads with MiXCR anew, one entry per CDR3 protein. Among approximately 680,000 distinct CDR3 sequences listed, 7.1% were seen once. Looked up from germline, CDR1 is LNHDA and CDR2 is SQIVND (reference sequence). V was shortened by 4 bases and J by 1 base, with 17 bases between the two germline ends. The CDR3 runs to 16 residues. This clonotype came up a few times. The antigen remains undetermined. This same sample was also part of a study on yellow fever vaccine responses in identical twins.

This chain connects TRBV19 to TRBJ2-7, with unresolved D. Sequenced material: PBMCs. This receptor was taken from a woman aged 18-29 years in good health. The CDR3 reads CASSSPARNPSYEQYF. In DNA form, the CDR3 reads TGTGCCAGTAGTAGCCCGGCCAGAAACCCATCCTACGAGCAGTACTTC.